The 4 T cell receptor beta chains in this list originate from one sample, sequenced in a study of blood T cell repertoires in COVID-19. Here immunoSEQ multiplex PCR was the method, and the copy in TCRdb shows in-frame clones only, minus some. The repertoire holds approximately 62,000 clones, more than 80% seen once, with 15% in the top ten. The sequenced sample was peripheral blood. The receptors stem from a man aged 80 or over with acute or convalescent COVID-19.

As regards this clone: A much larger clone lies one base from this, so it may be a read error. This chain links TRBV2 with TRBJ2-3; 8 bases map to TRBD1. The V gene's germline CDR1 is SNHLY and CDR2 FYNNEI. Unmatched junction bases numbered 3, after V lost 7 bases and J lost 3 bases. The CDR3 loop spans 13 amino acids. The DNA for the CDR3 is TGTGCCAGCAACCGACAGGGGACAGATACGCAGTATTTT. Translation: CASNRQGTDTQYF. The variable domain in full, completed from reference TRBV2 and TRBJ2-3, reads EPEVTQTPSHQVTQMGQEVILRCVPISNHLYFYWYRQILGQKVEFLVSFYNNEISEKSEIFDDQFSVERPDGSNFTLKIRSTKLEDSAMYFCASNRQGTDTQYFGPGTRLTVL.

This clone was seen only a few times. The chain is built from TRBV6-6 and TRBJ1-1; D perhaps matches TRBD1 (5 bases). CDR1 is MNHNY, CDR2 SVGAGI, per germline (reference sequence). This CDR3 spans 12 amino acids. Trimming took 2 bases from V and 5 from J, leaving 6 bases between them. CDR3 DNA: TGTGCCAGCAGTTACGGGGGGACTGAAGCTTTCTTT. It translates to CASSYGGTEAFF.

This chain connects TRBV7-3 to TRBJ1-6; TRBD1 agrees at 7 bases. J lost 7 bases, V lost 6 bases, and 6 bases had no gene match. This CDR3 is built from 14 residues. CDR1 and CDR2 from the germline V gene are SGHTA and FQGTGA. CDR3 nucleotide sequence: TGTGCCAGCAGTAAAGGGGGCAGAAATTCACCCCTCCACTTT. Translated, it gives CASSKGGRNSPLHF. The full variable domain, completed using reference TRBV7-3 and TRBJ1-6, is GAGVSQTPSNKVTEKGKYVELRCDPISGHTALYWYRQSLGQGPEFLIYFQGTGAADDSGLPNDRFFAVRPEGSVSTLKIQRTERGDSAVYLCASSKGGRNSPLHFGNGTRLTVT.

The V and J genes are TRBV6-5 and TRBJ1-1; D might be TRBD1 (5 bases). CDR3 size: 11 residues. V lost 7 bases and J 5 bases, leaving 8 bases between the germline ends. Germline CDR1 and CDR2: MNHEY and SVGAGI. The CDR3 protein is CASTGGTEAFF. The CDR3 DNA is TGTGCCAGCACCGGGGGGACTGAAGCTTTCTTT.